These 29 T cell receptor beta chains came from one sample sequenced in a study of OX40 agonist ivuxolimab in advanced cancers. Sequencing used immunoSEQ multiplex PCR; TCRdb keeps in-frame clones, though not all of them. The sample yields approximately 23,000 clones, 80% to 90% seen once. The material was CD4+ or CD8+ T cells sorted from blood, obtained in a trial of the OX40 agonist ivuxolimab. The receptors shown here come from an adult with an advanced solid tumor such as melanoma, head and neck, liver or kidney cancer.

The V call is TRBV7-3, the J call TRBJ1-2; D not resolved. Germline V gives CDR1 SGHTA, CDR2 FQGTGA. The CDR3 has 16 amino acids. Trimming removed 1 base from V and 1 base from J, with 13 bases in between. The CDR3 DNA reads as TGTGCCAGCAGCTTAAACGCCCGGGATCTTAACTATGGCTACACCTTC. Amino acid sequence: CASSLNARDLNYGYTF.

The CDR3 DNA is TGTGCCATCAGTGGCTTCGGGACAGCCCAAGAGACCCAGTACTTC. Translated, it gives CAISGFGTAQETQYF. This chain joins TRBV10-3 and TRBJ2-5, with 7 nucleotides matching TRBD1. The CDR3 loop spans 15 amino acids. In germline, CDR1 is ENHRY, CDR2 SYGVKD. V shed 4 bases and J 1 base; nucleotides not matched to a gene: 6.

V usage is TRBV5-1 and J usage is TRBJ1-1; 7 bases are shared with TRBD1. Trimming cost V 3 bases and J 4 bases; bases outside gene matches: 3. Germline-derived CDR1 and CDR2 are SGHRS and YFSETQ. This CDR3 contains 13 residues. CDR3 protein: CASSSEGATEAFF. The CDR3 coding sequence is TGCGCCAGCAGCTCAGAGGGGGCCACTGAAGCTTTCTTT. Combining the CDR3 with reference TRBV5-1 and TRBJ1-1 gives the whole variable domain KAGVTQTPRYLIKTRGQQVTLSCSPISGHRSVSWYQQTPGQGLQFLFEYFSETQRNKGNFPGRFSGRQFSNSRSEMNVSTLELGDSALYLCASSSEGATEAFFGQGTRLTVV.

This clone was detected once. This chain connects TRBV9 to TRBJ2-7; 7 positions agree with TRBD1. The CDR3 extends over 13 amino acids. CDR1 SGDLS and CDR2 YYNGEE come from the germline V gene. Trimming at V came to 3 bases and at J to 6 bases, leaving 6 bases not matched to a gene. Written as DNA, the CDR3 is TGTGCCAGCAGCGCAAACAGGGGTCCCGAGCAGTACTTC. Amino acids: CASSANRGPEQYF.

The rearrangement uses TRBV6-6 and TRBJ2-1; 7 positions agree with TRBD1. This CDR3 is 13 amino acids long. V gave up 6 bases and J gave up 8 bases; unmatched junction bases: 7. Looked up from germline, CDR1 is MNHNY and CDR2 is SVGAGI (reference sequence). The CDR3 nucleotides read TGTGCCAGCAGAACCGGGACAGTGGATGAGCAGTTCTTC. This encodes CASRTGTVDEQFF.

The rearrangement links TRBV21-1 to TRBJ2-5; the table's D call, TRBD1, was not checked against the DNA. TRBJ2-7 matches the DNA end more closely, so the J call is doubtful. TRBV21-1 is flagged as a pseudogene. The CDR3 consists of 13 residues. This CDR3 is CANPGQGNYEQYF. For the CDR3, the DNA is TGTGCCAACCCGGGACAGGGGAACTACGAGCAGTACTTC.

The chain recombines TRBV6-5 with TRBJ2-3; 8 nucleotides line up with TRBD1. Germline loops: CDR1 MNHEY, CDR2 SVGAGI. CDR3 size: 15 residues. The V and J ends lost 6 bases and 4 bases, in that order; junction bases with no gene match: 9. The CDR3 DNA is TGTGCCAGCAGACGGACAGGGCCTTTGTCAGATACGCAGTATTTT. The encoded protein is CASRRTGPLSDTQYF.

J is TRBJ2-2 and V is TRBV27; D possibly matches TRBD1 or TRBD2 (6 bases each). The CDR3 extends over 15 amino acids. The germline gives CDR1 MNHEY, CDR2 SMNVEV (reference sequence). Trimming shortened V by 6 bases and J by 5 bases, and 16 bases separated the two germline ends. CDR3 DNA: TGTGCCAGCAGGGATGCCGGGGGCTGGACCGGGGAGCTGTTTTTT. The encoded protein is CASRDAGGWTGELFF.

This chain's CDR3 is CASSLVGGDGYTF. Here the CDR3 DNA reads TGTGCCAGCAGCTTAGTAGGGGGCGATGGCTACACCTTC. V gene TRBV11-3 combines with J gene TRBJ1-2; 7 nucleotides agree with TRBD1. Germline V gene data show CDR1 as SGHNT and CDR2 as YENEEA. The CDR3 runs to 13 residues. Trimming removed 1 base from V and 6 bases from J; junction bases left unmatched: 2.

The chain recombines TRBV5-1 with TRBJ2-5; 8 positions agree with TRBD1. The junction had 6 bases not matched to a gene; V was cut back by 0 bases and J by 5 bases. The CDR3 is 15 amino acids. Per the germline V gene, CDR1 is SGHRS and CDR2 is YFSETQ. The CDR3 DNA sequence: TGCGCCAGCAGCTTGGAAACAGGGGGTTGGGAGACCCAGTACTTC. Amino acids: CASSLETGGWETQYF.

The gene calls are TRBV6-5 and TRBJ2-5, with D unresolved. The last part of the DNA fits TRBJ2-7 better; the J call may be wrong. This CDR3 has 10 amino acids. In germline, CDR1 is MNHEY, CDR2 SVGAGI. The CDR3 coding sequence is TGTGCCAGCAGCCCCTACGAGCAGTACTTC. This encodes CASSPYEQYF.

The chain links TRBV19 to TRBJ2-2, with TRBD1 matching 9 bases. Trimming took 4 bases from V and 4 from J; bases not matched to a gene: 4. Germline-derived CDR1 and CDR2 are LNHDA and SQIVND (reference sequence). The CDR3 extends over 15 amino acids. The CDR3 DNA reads TGTGCCAGTAGTAGGACAGGGGTGGGCACCGGGGAGCTGTTTTTT. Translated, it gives CASSRTGVGTGELFF.

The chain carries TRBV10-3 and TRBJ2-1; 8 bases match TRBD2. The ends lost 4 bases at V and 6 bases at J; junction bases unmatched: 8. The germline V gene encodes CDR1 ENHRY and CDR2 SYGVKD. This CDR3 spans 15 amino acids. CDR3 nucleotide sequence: TGTGCCATCAGTGTACGAGCGGGAGAATTCAATGAGCAGTTCTTC. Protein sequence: CAISVRAGEFNEQFF.

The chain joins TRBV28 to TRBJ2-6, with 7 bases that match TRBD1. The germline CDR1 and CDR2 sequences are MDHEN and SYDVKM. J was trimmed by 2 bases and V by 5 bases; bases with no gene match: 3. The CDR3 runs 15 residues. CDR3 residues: CASSQGGAGANVLTF. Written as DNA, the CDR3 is TGTGCCAGCAGTCAAGGGGGCGCTGGGGCCAACGTCCTGACTTTC.

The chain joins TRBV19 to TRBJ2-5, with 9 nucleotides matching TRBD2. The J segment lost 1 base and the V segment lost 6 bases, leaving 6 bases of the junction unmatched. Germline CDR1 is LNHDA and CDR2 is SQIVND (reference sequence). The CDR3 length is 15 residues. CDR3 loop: CASRVIAGVQETQYF. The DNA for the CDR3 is TGTGCCAGTAGGGTGATAGCGGGGGTCCAAGAGACCCAGTACTTC.

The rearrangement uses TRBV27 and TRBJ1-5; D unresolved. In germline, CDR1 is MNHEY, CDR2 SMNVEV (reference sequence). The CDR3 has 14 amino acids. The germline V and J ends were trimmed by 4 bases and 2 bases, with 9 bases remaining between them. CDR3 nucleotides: TGTGCCAGCAGTTATGGGATCGGCAATCAGCCCCAGCATTTT. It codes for CASSYGIGNQPQHF.

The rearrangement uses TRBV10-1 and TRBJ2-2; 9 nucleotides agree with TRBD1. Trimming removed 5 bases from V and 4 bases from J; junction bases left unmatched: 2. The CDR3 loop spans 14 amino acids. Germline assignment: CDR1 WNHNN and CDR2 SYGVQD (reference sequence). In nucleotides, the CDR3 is TGCGCCAGCAGTAGGGGACAGGGCACCGGGGAGCTGTTTTTT. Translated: CASSRGQGTGELFF.

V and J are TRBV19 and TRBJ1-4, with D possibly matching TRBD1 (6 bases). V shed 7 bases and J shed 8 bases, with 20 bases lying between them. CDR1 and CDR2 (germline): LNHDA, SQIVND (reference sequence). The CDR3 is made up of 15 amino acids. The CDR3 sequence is CASTGGTLGREKLFF. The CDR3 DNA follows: TGTGCCAGTACTGGCGGGACACTTGGGAGGGAAAAACTGTTTTTT.

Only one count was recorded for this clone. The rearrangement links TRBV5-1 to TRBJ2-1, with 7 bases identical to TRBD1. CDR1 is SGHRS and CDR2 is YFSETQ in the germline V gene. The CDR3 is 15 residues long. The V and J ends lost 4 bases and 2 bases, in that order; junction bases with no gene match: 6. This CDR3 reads CASSRTDRAYNEQFF. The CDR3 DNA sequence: TGCGCCAGCAGCCGGACTGACAGGGCCTACAATGAGCAGTTCTTC.

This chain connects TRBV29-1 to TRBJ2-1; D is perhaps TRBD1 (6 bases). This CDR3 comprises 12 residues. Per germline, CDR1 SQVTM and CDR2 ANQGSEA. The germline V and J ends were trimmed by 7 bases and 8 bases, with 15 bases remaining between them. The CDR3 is CSAGEQGDEQFF. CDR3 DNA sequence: TGCAGCGCTGGGGAACAGGGAGATGAGCAGTTCTTC.

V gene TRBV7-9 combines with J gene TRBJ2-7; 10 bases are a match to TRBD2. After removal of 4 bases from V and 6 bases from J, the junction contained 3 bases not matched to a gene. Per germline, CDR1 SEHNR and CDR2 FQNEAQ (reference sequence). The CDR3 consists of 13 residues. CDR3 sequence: CASSSSGSGEQYF. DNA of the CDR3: TGTGCCAGCAGCTCTAGCGGGAGTGGCGAGCAGTACTTC. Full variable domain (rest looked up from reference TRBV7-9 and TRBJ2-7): DTGVSQNPRHKITKRGQNVTFRCDPISEHNRLYWYRQTLGQGPEFLTYFQNEAQLEKSRLLSDRFSAERPKGSFSTLEIQRTEQGDSAMYLCASSSSGSGEQYFGPGTRLTVT.

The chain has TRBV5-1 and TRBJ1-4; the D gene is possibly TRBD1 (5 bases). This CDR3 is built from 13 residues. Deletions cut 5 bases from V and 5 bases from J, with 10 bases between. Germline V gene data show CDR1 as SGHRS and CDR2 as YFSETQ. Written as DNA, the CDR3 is TGCGCCAGCAGGCGGACAAGCAATGAAAAACTGTTTTTT. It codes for CASRRTSNEKLFF. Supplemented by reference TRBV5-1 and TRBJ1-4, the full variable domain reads KAGVTQTPRYLIKTRGQQVTLSCSPISGHRSVSWYQQTPGQGLQFLFEYFSETQRNKGNFPGRFSGRQFSNSRSEMNVSTLELGDSALYLCASRRTSNEKLFFGSGTQLSVL.

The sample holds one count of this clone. The CDR3, as DNA: TGTGCCAGCAGCCCCAGGGGAGGGGCCATCTCCTACGAGCAGTACTTC. This codes for CASSPRGGAISYEQYF. The genes are TRBV11-3 and TRBJ2-7; the D gene is possibly TRBD2 (7 bases). CDR1 and CDR2 (germline): SGHNT, YENEEA. The germline V and J ends were trimmed by 5 bases and 0 bases, with 17 bases remaining between them. The CDR3 loop spans 16 amino acids.

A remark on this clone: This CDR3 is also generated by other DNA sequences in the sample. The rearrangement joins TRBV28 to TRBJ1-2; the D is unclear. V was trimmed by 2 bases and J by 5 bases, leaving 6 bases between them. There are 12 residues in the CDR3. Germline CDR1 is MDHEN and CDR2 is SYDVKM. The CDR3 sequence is CASSLMSYGYTF. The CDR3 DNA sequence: TGTGCCAGCAGTTTAATGAGTTATGGCTACACCTTC.

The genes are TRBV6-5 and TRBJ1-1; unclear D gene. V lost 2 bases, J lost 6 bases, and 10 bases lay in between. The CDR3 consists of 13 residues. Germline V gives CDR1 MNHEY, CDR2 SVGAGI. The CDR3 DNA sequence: TGTGCCAGCAGTTACGGTTATACAGCTGAAGCTTTCTTT. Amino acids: CASSYGYTAEAFF.

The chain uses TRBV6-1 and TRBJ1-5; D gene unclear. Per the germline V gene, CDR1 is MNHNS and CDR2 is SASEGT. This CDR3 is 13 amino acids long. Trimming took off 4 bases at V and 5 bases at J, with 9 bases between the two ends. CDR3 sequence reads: CASSVRRDQPQHF. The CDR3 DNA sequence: TGTGCCAGCAGTGTTAGGAGGGATCAGCCCCAGCATTTT.

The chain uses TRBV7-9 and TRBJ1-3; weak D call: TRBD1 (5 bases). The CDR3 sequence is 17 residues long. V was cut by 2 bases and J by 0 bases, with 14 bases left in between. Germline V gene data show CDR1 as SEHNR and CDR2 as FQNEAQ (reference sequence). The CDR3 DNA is TGTGCCAGCAGCTTAAGGGGCAGGACCAGCTCTGGAAACACCATATATTTT. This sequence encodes CASSLRGRTSSGNTIYF.

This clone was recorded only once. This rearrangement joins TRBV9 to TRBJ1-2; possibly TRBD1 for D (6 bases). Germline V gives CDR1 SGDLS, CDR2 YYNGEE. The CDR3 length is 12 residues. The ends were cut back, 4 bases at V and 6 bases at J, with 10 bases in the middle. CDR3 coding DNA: TGTGCCAGCAGCCCTCACAGGGATGGCTACACCTTC. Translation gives CASSPHRDGYTF.

The CDR3 DNA is TGTGCCAGCAGTGGGGACCCGAACACTGAAGCTTTCTTT. This encodes CASSGDPNTEAFF. The chain employs TRBV21-1 and TRBJ1-1. TRBV21-1 is designated a pseudogene. This CDR3 comprises 13 residues.